This T cell receptor (beta chain) was captured in a study of OX40 agonist ivuxolimab in advanced cancers. Germline V gene data show CDR1 as MNHEY and CDR2 as SMNVEV (reference sequence). The length of the CDR3 is 13 residues. Trimming cost V 6 bases and J 5 bases, with 14 bases left between them. There are many counts of this clone. Clones were read by immunoSEQ multiplex PCR, and TCRdb kept only the in-frame ones, dropping some. The sample has 65,000 to 90,000 clones; 80% to 90% are singletons. Specimen: CD4+ or CD8+ T cells sorted from blood, collected in a trial of the OX40 agonist ivuxolimab. The chain couples TRBV27 to TRBJ2-7; D is unresolved. The sequence came from an adult with an advanced solid tumor such as melanoma, head and neck, liver or kidney cancer. The CDR3 nucleotides are TGTGCCAGCAGACTATGGTTCCCCCACGAGCAGTACTTC. Translated: CASRLWFPHEQYF.